This T cell receptor beta chain emerged from a study of T cell repertoires in cytomegalovirus infection. Looking at the study overall: The public TCR beta signatures pointed to both CMV infection and matching HLA type.

CDR3 size: 15 residues. Trimming removed 0 bases at V and 5 bases at J, with 11 bases between. CDR1 SGHNT and CDR2 YYREEE come from the germline V gene (reference sequence). Each CDR3 protein gets one entry after TCRdb re-called the reads with MiXCR. This sample has about 250,000 distinct CDR3 sequences, with around an eighth found just once. Study-level findings and limits: HLA-C-restricted CMV-specific TCR beta clonotypes prevailed in the ex vivo response.

This clonotype was counted ten times or more. What it binds is unknown. The specimen sequenced was PBMCs. The V call is TRBV5-4, the J call TRBJ2-2; D is undetermined. The source of this sequence is a human donor in good health (CMV status not recorded). Some clones in this sample may be carry-over from other donors' samples. The CDR3 sequence: CASSLGLPGTGELFF. CDR3 nucleotide sequence: TGTGCCAGCAGCTTGGGCCTGCCCGGGACCGGGGAGCTGTTTTTT.